These T cell receptor beta chains were read from a single sample in a study of PD-L1 blockade in urothelial cancer. Only in-frame clones appear in the TCRdb table, and some are missing; sequencing was by immunoSEQ multiplex PCR. The table records tens of thousands of clones, over 65% of them present only once. The input for sequencing was PBMCs, taken around atezolizumab (anti-PD-L1) treatment. The receptors were gathered from a man aged 60 to 75 with urothelial cancer. Both conserved end residues are part of each CDR3.

TRBJ2-5 | TRBV28 | CASTMTSGEEAQYF
TRBJ2-7 | TRBV27 | CASSSTGGSYEQYF
TRBJ2-2 | TRBV9 | CASSRTGMTGELFF
TRBJ1-2 | TRBV10-3 | CAISFGQHYGYTF
TRBJ2-3 | TRBV6-5 | CASSYSWGGSDTQYF
TRBJ1-4 | TRBV6-6 | CASSYGRVGEKLFF
TRBJ2-3 | TRBV10-3 | CAIRLAGLADTQYF
TRBJ2-3 | TRBV6-5 | CASSSRLAGGTDTQYF
TRBJ2-1 | TRBV5-3 | CARSLGAGGNEQFF
TRBJ2-1 | TRBV28 | CSCNSPGSYNEQFF
TRBJ2-3 | TRBV11-3 | CASSSRPGLAGGLGDTQYF
TRBJ2-2 | TRBV11-3 | CASSFMGLAGAGLVGELFF
TRBJ2-5 | TRBV6-5 | CASSYEGRETQYF
TRBJ2-5 | TRBV4-3 | CASSQLGAPGETQYF
TRBJ2-1 | TRBV7-2 | CASSLGTGIRNEQFF
TRBJ1-6 | TRBV10-3 | CATRQLNSPLHF
TRBJ2-5 | TRBV15 | CATSRAGLSVAQYF
TRBJ2-1 | TRBV10-1 | CASSESRKGLGINEQFF
TRBJ1-4 | TRBV30 | CAWGSGGFYEKLFF
TRBJ1-5 | TRBV11-3 | CASSLGGGQANQPQHF
TRBJ1-1 | TRBV10-2 | CASSDRGRGNTEAFF
TRBJ1-2 | TRBV10-3 | CAISESNRRDYGYTF
TRBJ2-3 | TRBV27 | CASSLSGGRSTDTQYF
TRBJ2-1 | TRBV29-1 | CSVSSGTRVVEQFF
TRBJ1-1 | TRBV30 | CAWRPGRINTEAFF
TRBJ2-2 | TRBV30 | CAWNRGRLNTGELFF
TRBJ2-7 | TRBV10-3 | CAISEGTGDYEQYF
TRBJ2-5 | TRBV29-1 | CSVWEGTGYQETQYF
TRBJ1-2 | TRBV21-1 | CASSFRRQGDGYTF
TRBJ2-5 | TRBV9 | CASSAGGGFGETQYF
TRBJ2-1 | TRBV9 | CASRPAGTSTYNEQFF
TRBJ2-3 | TRBV2 | CASRMEAIFEDTQYF
TRBJ2-5 | TRBV11-1 | CASSPMGAGGSVKTQYF
TRBJ1-4 | TRBV9 | CASSVLAGGNEKLFF
TRBJ1-5 | TRBV6-5 | CASRPTKSQPQHF
TRBJ2-7 | TRBV18 | CASSPSPYEQYF
TRBJ2-2 | TRBV7-8 | CASSWGQGDTNTGELFF